This T cell receptor beta chain was found in a study of OX40 agonist ivuxolimab in advanced cancers. For the study at large: Those treated in dose escalation had hepatocellular carcinoma, melanoma, renal cell cancer or head and neck cancer. Under the entry rules, prior anti-PD-1, anti-PD-L1 or anti-CTLA-4 therapy was allowed, and roughly 43% had some.

Patients had blood sampled at baseline and again on cycle 4 day 1 and cycle 7 day 1. TCRdb keeps only in-frame clones here, not all; method: immunoSEQ multiplex PCR. Found here are fewer than 90,000 clones, about 88% of them singletons; the top ten hold roughly 8%. V gave up 4 bases and J gave up 0 bases, with 8 bases separating them. The germline CDR1 and CDR2 sequences are MNHNS and SASEGT. This CDR3 has 14 residues. This sequence was found in an adult with an advanced solid tumor such as melanoma, head and neck, liver or kidney cancer. The chain is built from TRBV6-1 and TRBJ2-3; D ambiguous. The sample in question was CD4+ or CD8+ T cells sorted from blood, obtained in a trial of the OX40 agonist ivuxolimab. The DNA of the CDR3 is TGTGCCAGCAGTGTTTCGGGTAGCACAGATACGCAGTATTTT. This gives the protein CASSVSGSTDTQYF.